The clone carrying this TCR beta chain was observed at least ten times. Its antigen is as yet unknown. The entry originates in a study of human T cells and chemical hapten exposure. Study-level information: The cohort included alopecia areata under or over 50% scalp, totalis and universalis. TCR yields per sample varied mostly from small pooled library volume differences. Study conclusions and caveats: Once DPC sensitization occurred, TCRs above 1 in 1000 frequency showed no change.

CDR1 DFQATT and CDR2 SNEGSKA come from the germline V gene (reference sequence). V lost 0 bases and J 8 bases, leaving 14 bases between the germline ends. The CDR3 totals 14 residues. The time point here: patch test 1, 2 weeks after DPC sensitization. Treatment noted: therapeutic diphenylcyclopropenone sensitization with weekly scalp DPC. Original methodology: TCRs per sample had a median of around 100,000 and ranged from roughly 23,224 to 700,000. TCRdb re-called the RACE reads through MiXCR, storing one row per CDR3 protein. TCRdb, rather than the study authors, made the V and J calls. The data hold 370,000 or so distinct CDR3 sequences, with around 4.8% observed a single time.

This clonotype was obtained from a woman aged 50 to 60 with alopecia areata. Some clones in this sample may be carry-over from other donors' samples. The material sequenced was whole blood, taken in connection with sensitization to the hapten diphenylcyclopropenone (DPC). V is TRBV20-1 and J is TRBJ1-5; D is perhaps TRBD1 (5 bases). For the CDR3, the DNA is TGCAGTGCTAGAGATGTGGAGGGGCAAGAGCCCCAGCATTTT. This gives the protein CSARDVEGQEPQHF.